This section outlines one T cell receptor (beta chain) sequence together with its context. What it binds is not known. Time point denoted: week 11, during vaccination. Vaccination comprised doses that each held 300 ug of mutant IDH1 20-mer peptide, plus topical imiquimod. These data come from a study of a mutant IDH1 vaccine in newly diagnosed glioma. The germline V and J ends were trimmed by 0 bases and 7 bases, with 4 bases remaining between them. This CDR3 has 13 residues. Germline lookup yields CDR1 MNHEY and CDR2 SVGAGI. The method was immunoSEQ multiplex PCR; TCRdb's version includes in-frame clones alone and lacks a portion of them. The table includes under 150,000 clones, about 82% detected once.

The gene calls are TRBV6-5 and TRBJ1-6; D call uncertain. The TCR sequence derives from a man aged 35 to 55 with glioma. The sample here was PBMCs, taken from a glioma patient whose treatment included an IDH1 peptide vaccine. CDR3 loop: CASSYSRNSPLHF. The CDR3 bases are TGTGCCAGCAGTTACTCGCGGAATTCACCCCTCCACTTT.